This T cell receptor (beta chain) was recorded in a study of T-cell reconstitution after alpha-beta-depleted transplantation in children. This clonotype has more than one count but fewer than ten. As yet, its antigen is unknown. Per the germline V gene, CDR1 is SGHTA and CDR2 is FQGNSA. V was pared by 6 bases and J by 6 bases, with 11 bases of the junction left unmatched. The CDR3 totals 16 residues. General observations from the study: Most T-cell counts and diversity one year after the transplant came from T cells that were newly produced. Several hundred expanded graft clones reportedly gave rise to the alpha-beta T cells present about two months after transplant. TCRbeta diversity was high at day 60 in some patients (a result of surviving recipient T cells and thymic progenitors).

Library preparation (for TCRbeta) was performed with unique molecular identifiers. MiXCR, applied by TCRdb to the PCR reads, yields one record per CDR3 protein. The sample carries about 590,000 distinct CDR3 sequences, 13% recorded once. This receptor was obtained from a male patient younger than 18 who had a stem cell transplant for acute myeloid leukemia, so the T cells may come from the graft donor. Sequences were derived from PBMCs, mostly from graft donor cells, sampled 360 days after TCRalphabeta/CD19-depleted stem cell transplant. The J gene is TRBJ2-1, the V gene TRBV7-2, with 10 bases lining up with TRBD2. The chain's CDR3 is CASRNQGLARSNEQFF. The CDR3 coding sequence is TGTGCCAGCAGGAATCAGGGACTAGCGAGATCCAATGAGCAGTTCTTC.